The 14 T cell receptor beta chains below come from one sample, sequenced in a study of lymphopenia after photon versus proton radiotherapy. The repertoire was sequenced with immunoSEQ multiplex PCR; TCRdb's copy has only in-frame clones and lacks some. The sample has 55,000 to 70,000 clones; about 87% are singletons. Sample: peripheral blood, taken from a patient treated with proton-based radiotherapy. The receptor set was obtained from an older man with esophageal cancer.

Note on this clone: This CDR3 is also generated by other DNA sequences in the sample. The CDR3 protein is CASSPLRAGAYEQYF. The CDR3 bases are TGTGCCAGCTCACCACTGCGAGCGGGAGCCTACGAGCAGTACTTC. The chain links TRBV18 to TRBJ2-7; 8 nucleotides align to TRBD2. CDR1 KGHSH and CDR2 LQKENI come from the germline V gene. This CDR3 contains 15 residues. J was trimmed by 2 bases and V by 1 base; bases with no gene match: 4.

The chain joins TRBV9 to TRBJ2-3; D unclear. CDR1 and CDR2 (germline): SGDLS, YYNGEE. V lost 1 base and J lost 0, with 6 bases in between. CDR3 size: 14 residues. The CDR3 DNA sequence: TGTGCCAGCAGCGTAATCTCTAGCACAGATACGCAGTATTTT. Amino acid sequence: CASSVISSTDTQYF.

This sequence joins TRBV30 and TRBJ2-1; D possibly matches TRBD1 or TRBD2 (5 bases each). There are 13 residues in the CDR3. The V gene lost 5 bases and the J gene lost 2 bases, with 10 bases spanning the gap. Germline V CDR1 and CDR2: GTSNPN, SVGIG (reference sequence). The CDR3 DNA sequence: TGTGCCTGGCAGGGCGGGCCCTACAATGAGCAGTTCTTC. Translated: CAWQGGPYNEQFF.

The chain links TRBV5-4 to TRBJ2-1, with 8 bases lining up with TRBD2. Trimming at V came to 3 bases and at J to 4 bases, leaving 12 bases not matched to a gene. The CDR3 loop spans 17 amino acids. The germline V gene encodes CDR1 SGHNT and CDR2 YYREEE (reference sequence). The CDR3: CASSSPVGGGSYNEQFF. As DNA, the CDR3 is TGTGCCAGCAGCTCCCCGGTCGGGGGGGGTTCATACAATGAGCAGTTCTTC. Variable domain in full (rest from reference TRBV5-4 and TRBJ2-1): ETGVTQSPTHLIKTRGQQVTLRCSSQSGHNTVSWYQQALGQGPQFIFQYYREEENGRGNFPPRFSGLQFPNYSSELNVNALELDDSALYLCASSSPVGGGSYNEQFFGPGTRLTVL.

The V call is TRBV14, the J call TRBJ2-3, with a possible D match to TRBD2 (5 bases). The CDR3 loop spans 13 amino acids. Per the germline V gene, CDR1 is SGHDN and CDR2 is FVKESK. The V end lost 1 base, the J end lost 4 bases, and 6 bases lay between the germline ends. DNA for the CDR3: TGTGCCAGCAGCCAAGGCGGGTCAGATACGCAGTATTTT. This gives the protein CASSQGGSDTQYF. Combining the CDR3 with reference TRBV14 and TRBJ2-3 gives the whole variable domain EAGVTQFPSHSVIEKGQTVTLRCDPISGHDNLYWYRRVMGKEIKFLLHFVKESKQDESGMPNNRFLAERTGGTYSTLKVQPAELEDSGVYFCASSQGGSDTQYFGPGTRLTVL.

This clone was detected only once. The chain recombines TRBV7-9 with TRBJ2-5, with 9 bases that match TRBD1. The CDR3 totals 15 residues. From germline, CDR1 is SEHNR and CDR2 FQNEAQ (reference sequence). The trim removed 4 bases at V and 5 bases at J, leaving 8 bases unmatched. The CDR3 here is CASSSGTGHGETQYF. CDR3 DNA: TGTGCCAGCAGCTCGGGGACAGGGCACGGGGAGACCCAGTACTTC.

V gene TRBV6-5 combines with J gene TRBJ1-2; 10 bases are a match to TRBD1. Germline trimming cut 5 bases from V and 3 bases from J; bases unmatched to any gene: 6. Germline CDR1 and CDR2: MNHEY and SVGAGI. The CDR3 covers 15 residues. CDR3 sequence: CASSNTGTGDYGYTF. CDR3 DNA: TGTGCCAGCAGTAACACCGGGACAGGGGACTATGGCTACACCTTC.

The genes are TRBV5-1 and TRBJ2-6; D unresolved. With 1 base removed from V and 0 bases from J, the gap between germline ends came to 2 bases. The CDR3 contains 14 residues. CDR1 is SGHRS, CDR2 YFSETQ, per germline. The CDR3 sequence is CASSLFSGANVLTF. The CDR3, as DNA: TGCGCCAGCAGCTTGTTCTCTGGGGCCAACGTCCTGACTTTC.

This chain joins TRBV7-9 and TRBJ1-5; D possibly corresponds to TRBD1 (6 bases). V dropped 1 base and J dropped 5 bases, with 15 bases sitting between them. The CDR3 covers 16 residues. From germline, CDR1 is SEHNR and CDR2 FQNEAQ (reference sequence). CDR3: CASSLDVQGLDQPQHF. In nucleotides, the CDR3 is TGTGCCAGCAGCTTAGATGTACAGGGTCTCGATCAGCCCCAGCATTTT.

This sequence joins TRBV7-2 and TRBJ1-3, with no clear D. Germline CDR1 SGHTA, CDR2 FQGNSA. The CDR3 has 17 residues. V was clipped by 0 bases and J by 3 bases, with 15 bases between them. The CDR3 sequence: CASSLALSGFGGNTIYF. DNA for the CDR3: TGTGCCAGCAGCTTAGCGCTATCGGGATTTGGTGGAAACACCATATATTTT.

The CDR3 coding sequence is TGTGCCAGTAGGACCACGGACAGGGCGAACACCGGGGAGCTGTTTTTT. It yields the protein CASRTTDRANTGELFF. This rearrangement joins TRBV19 to TRBJ2-2, with 8 nucleotides matching TRBD1. The V gene's germline CDR1 is LNHDA and CDR2 SQIVND (reference sequence). The CDR3 covers 16 residues. With V trimmed by 6 bases and J by 0 bases, 6 bases remained unmatched.

The rearrangement uses TRBV27 and TRBJ1-5; D not certain. Trimming stripped 5 bases from V and 0 bases from J, with 8 bases between. The CDR3 contains 14 residues. CDR1 is MNHEY and CDR2 is SMNVEV in the germline V gene (reference sequence). The CDR3 DNA is TGTGCCAGCAGTCCATACCTTAGCAATCAGCCCCAGCATTTT. Its translation is CASSPYLSNQPQHF.

This chain joins TRBV4-3 and TRBJ2-7; 8 bases map to TRBD1. This CDR3 region has 14 residues. Unmatched junction bases numbered 4, after V lost 0 bases and J lost 6 bases. Germline CDR1 and CDR2: LGHNA and YSLEER. Here the CDR3 reads CASSQEWTGREQYF. CDR3 nucleotide sequence: TGCGCCAGCAGCCAAGAATGGACAGGGCGCGAGCAGTACTTC.

The chain combines TRBV6-5 with TRBJ1-2; a weak D match, TRBD1 (6 bases). CDR3 length: 14 residues. Germline lookup yields CDR1 MNHEY and CDR2 SVGAGI. V was cut by 7 bases and J by 0 bases, with 12 bases left in between. The CDR3 DNA follows: TGTGCCAGCAAGGCTCGGACAGCTAACTATGGCTACACCTTC. It codes for CASKARTANYGYTF.